This T cell receptor (beta chain) was observed in a study of T cell responses to AZD1222 COVID-19 vaccine. The assay was immunoSEQ multiplex PCR, and TCRdb's table has in-frame clones only and misses some. The data contain some 16,000 clones, about three quarters of them singletons. The CDR3 has 15 amino acids. The germline V and J ends were trimmed by 1 base and 3 bases, with 13 bases remaining between them. Looked up from germline, CDR1 is LGHDT and CDR2 is YNNKEL (reference sequence). The input for sequencing was peripheral blood, taken 28 days after the second AZD1222 dose. This chain joins TRBV3-1 (or the pseudogene TRBV3-2) and TRBJ2-7; D not resolved. The origin of this receptor is an adult who received the AZD1222 COVID-19 vaccine. CDR3 amino acids: CASSQVDTPLYEQYF. The DNA for the CDR3 is TGTGCCAGCAGCCAAGTTGACACCCCGCTCTACGAGCAGTACTTC.